Each of the 32 T cell receptor beta chains below was sequenced from the same sample in a study of shared clonotypes between healthy human individuals. Profiled with immunoSEQ multiplex PCR; TCRdb holds only in-frame clones, not every one. The sample consists of about 700,000 clones, over 65% of them appearing once. Sequencing was done on a sample of memory CD4+ T cells sorted from blood. Regarding subset: CD45RA-negative fraction. These receptors came from a woman aged 25 to 39 in good health.

This clone was observed a handful of times. The DNA for the CDR3 is TGTGCCAGCAGCCCAAGGGGTGTATCCGGGGAGCTGTTTTTT. This codes for CASSPRGVSGELFF. The chain employs TRBV11-3 and TRBJ2-2; TRBD1 is a possible D gene (5 bases). This CDR3 comprises 14 residues. Trimming stripped 5 bases from V and 6 bases from J, with 13 bases between. Germline CDR1 is SGHNT and CDR2 is YENEEA.

The chain combines TRBV11-1 with TRBJ1-1, with 8 bases identical to TRBD1. The V segment lost 5 bases and the J segment 6 bases; nucleotides outside the gene matches: 11. Per the germline V gene, CDR1 is SGHAT and CDR2 is FQDESV (reference sequence). The CDR3 covers 15 residues. CDR3 sequence: CASSNNGQGRAEAFF. The CDR3 DNA reads TGTGCCAGCAGCAACAATGGACAGGGTCGCGCTGAAGCTTTCTTT.

With regard to this clone: Distinct nucleotide sequences in the sample also encode this CDR3. The rearrangement joins TRBV5-1 to TRBJ2-1, with D maybe TRBD2 (5 bases). The V end lost 5 bases, the J end lost 4 bases, and 16 bases lay between the germline ends. The CDR3 is 15 residues long. Per germline, CDR1 SGHRS and CDR2 YFSETQ. The CDR3 spells CASSRDSGGYNEQFF. DNA for the CDR3: TGCGCCAGCAGTCGCGACTCCGGCGGGTACAATGAGCAGTTCTTC.

This clone was observed once. This rearrangement joins TRBV19 to TRBJ2-7, with TRBD2 identical over 9 bases. With 5 bases clipped from V and 2 bases from J, the junction kept 7 bases outside the gene matches. Germline V lookup: CDR1 LNHDA, CDR2 SQIVND (reference sequence). The CDR3 loop spans 15 amino acids. The CDR3 nucleotides read TGTGCCAGTAGTCCTGGACTAGCGAAAACCTACGAGCAGTACTTC. It yields the protein CASSPGLAKTYEQYF.

The chain combines TRBV5-4 with TRBJ2-1, with 8 bases matching TRBD2. Germline V gene lookup returns CDR1 SGHNT and CDR2 YYREEE (reference sequence). This CDR3 contains 17 residues. V shed 4 bases and J 0 bases; nucleotides not matched to a gene: 9. CDR3 residues: CASSGGAGGSSYNEQFF. In DNA, the CDR3 is TGTGCCAGCAGCGGAGGGGCGGGAGGTAGCTCCTACAATGAGCAGTTCTTC.

V gene TRBV7-8 combines with J gene TRBJ1-1; D is undetermined. Looked up from germline, CDR1 is SGHVS and CDR2 is FQNEAQ. The CDR3 runs to 12 residues. V lost 3 bases and J 4 bases, leaving 6 bases between the germline ends. Here the CDR3 DNA reads TGTGCCAGCAGCTTGGTCGTCACTGAAGCTTTCTTT. This sequence encodes CASSLVVTEAFF.

The rearrangement joins TRBV5-1 to TRBJ1-2; no clear D. This CDR3 has 13 amino acids. V shed 4 bases and J shed 4 bases, with 11 bases lying between them. Germline lookup yields CDR1 SGHRS and CDR2 YFSETQ. The CDR3 is CASSLSDGYGYTF. The CDR3 coding sequence is TGCGCCAGCAGCCTGTCGGACGGCTATGGCTACACCTTC.

The chain joins TRBV7-9 to TRBJ2-3; tentative D call: TRBD2 (5 bases). V lost 6 bases and J 2 bases, leaving 15 bases between the germline ends. The CDR3 runs to 15 residues. Per the germline V gene, CDR1 is SEHNR and CDR2 is FQNEAQ (reference sequence). The CDR3 reads CASRPGEHSTDTQYF. The CDR3 coding sequence is TGTGCCAGCAGGCCCGGGGAACACTCCACAGATACGCAGTATTTT.

This clone was detected only once. V is TRBV19 and J is TRBJ1-4; the D gene is possibly TRBD1 (6 bases). In germline, CDR1 is LNHDA, CDR2 SQIVND (reference sequence). This CDR3 contains 15 residues. V was cut by 5 bases and J by 4 bases, with 14 bases left in between. The CDR3 is CASSPAGQINEKLFF. For the CDR3, the DNA is TGTGCCAGTAGTCCTGCGGGACAAATTAATGAAAAACTGTTTTTT. The variable domain in full, with the rest retrieved from reference TRBV19 and TRBJ1-4, is DGGITQSPKYLFRKEGQNVTLSCEQNLNHDAMYWYRQDPGQGLRLIYYSQIVNDFQKGDIAEGYSVSREKKESFPLTVTSAQKNPTAFYLCASSPAGQINEKLFFGSGTQLSVL.

The J gene is TRBJ2-1, the V gene TRBV6-1; D may be TRBD1 (6 bases). The CDR3 length is 13 residues. Per the germline V gene, CDR1 is MNHNS and CDR2 is SASEGT. V lost 6 bases and J lost 4, with 10 bases in between. CDR3 amino acids: CASSWTAYNEQFF. The CDR3 bases are TGTGCCAGCAGCTGGACAGCATACAATGAGCAGTTCTTC.

This clone was counted between two and nine times. The chain carries TRBV19 and TRBJ1-5; 7 bases are a match to TRBD1. The CDR3 spans 14 residues. The ends lost 9 bases at V and 2 bases at J; junction bases unmatched: 7. Germline-derived CDR1 and CDR2 are LNHDA and SQIVND (reference sequence). The DNA for the CDR3 is TGTGCCAGCGCTACAGGGGTTGGCAATCAGCCCCAGCATTTT. It yields the protein CASATGVGNQPQHF.

The chain uses TRBV14 and TRBJ2-3; no definite D call. V was clipped by 5 bases and J by 3 bases, with 15 bases between them. Germline V CDR1 and CDR2: SGHDN, FVKESK. The length of the CDR3 is 15 residues. The chain's CDR3 is CASSAQTWVTDTQYF. DNA for the CDR3: TGTGCCAGCAGCGCTCAGACGTGGGTAACAGATACGCAGTATTTT.

Remarks on this clone: A much larger clone lies a single base off, so this may be a read error. The sample carries other DNA sequences with the same CDR3. The J gene is TRBJ1-2, the V gene TRBV9; D possibly corresponds to TRBD1 (5 bases). Per germline, CDR1 SGDLS and CDR2 YYNGEE. CDR3 length equals 12 residues. Trimming removed 0 bases from V and 5 bases from J, with 5 bases in between. The CDR3 bases are TGTGCCAGCAGCGTAGGGGGGTATGGCTACACCTTC. Its translation is CASSVGGYGYTF.

This clone showed up just once. The rearrangement links TRBV11-1 to TRBJ2-6; TRBD1 agrees at 7 bases. Trimming removed 2 bases from V and 1 base from J; junction bases left unmatched: 2. Looked up from germline, CDR1 is SGHAT and CDR2 is FQDESV (reference sequence). The CDR3 covers 16 residues. The CDR3 coding sequence is TGTGCCAGCAGCTTAAACAGGGGATCTGGGGCCAACGTCCTGACTTTC. This sequence encodes CASSLNRGSGANVLTF.

This clone showed up just a few times. Other DNA sequences of this sample code for an identical CDR3. This chain links TRBV5-1 with TRBJ2-7; 8 nucleotides align to TRBD2. Germline values: CDR1 SGHRS, CDR2 YFSETQ. The CDR3 loop spans 14 amino acids. J was trimmed by 3 bases and V by 1 base; bases with no gene match: 3. CDR3 protein: CASSLREGDYEQYF. The CDR3 DNA sequence: TGCGCCAGCAGCTTGCGGGAGGGTGACTACGAGCAGTACTTC.

In its sample, this clone is medium-sized (0.01 to 0.1%). Other DNA sequences in this specimen translate into the identical CDR3. The rearrangement joins TRBV10-2 to TRBJ2-2; D gene uncertain. V gave up 7 bases and J gave up 4 bases, with 4 bases separating them. Germline loops: CDR1 WSHSY, CDR2 SAAADI. CDR3 length: 11 amino acids. CDR3 residues: CASKSTGELFF. CDR3 nucleotide sequence: TGCGCCAGCAAGTCCACCGGGGAGCTGTTTTTT.

With respect to this clone: Other DNA variants within this sample encode the same CDR3. This chain links TRBV27 with TRBJ2-7; D is unclear. Trimming removed 5 bases at V and 2 bases at J, with 13 bases between. Germline loops: CDR1 MNHEY, CDR2 SMNVEV (reference sequence). The CDR3 has 14 residues. CDR3 residues: CASSPPGLPYEQYF. In DNA form, the CDR3 reads TGTGCCAGCAGTCCCCCGGGTCTTCCCTACGAGCAGTACTTC.

V usage is TRBV11-2 and J usage is TRBJ2-7; 9 bases map to TRBD1. CDR3 size: 14 residues. Germline assignment: CDR1 SGHAT and CDR2 FQNNGV. Trimming at V came to 5 bases and at J to 7 bases, leaving 9 bases not matched to a gene. CDR3 sequence (DNA): TGTGCCAGCAGCCCCGGGACAGGGTCGGGGGAGCAGTACTTC. It is translated as CASSPGTGSGEQYF.

V gene TRBV7-6 combines with J gene TRBJ1-3, with 8 positions matching TRBD1. The trim removed 4 bases at V and 0 bases at J, leaving 11 bases unmatched. The CDR3 spans 18 residues. CDR1 SGHVS and CDR2 FNYEAQ come from the germline V gene. DNA for the CDR3: TGTGCCAGCAGCTCTGGGGCGGCAGGGGGCTTCTCTGGAAACACCATATATTTT. Translated: CASSSGAAGGFSGNTIYF.

The chain couples TRBV7-2 to TRBJ1-4; a weak D match, TRBD1 (6 bases). The ends were cut back, 2 bases at V and 2 bases at J, with 6 bases in the middle. The CDR3 loop spans 14 amino acids. Per germline, CDR1 SGHTA and CDR2 FQGNSA. The CDR3 DNA follows: TGTGCCAGCAGCTTACAGGGGACTAATGAAAAACTGTTTTTT. Translated: CASSLQGTNEKLFF. Based on the CDR3 plus reference TRBV7-2 and TRBJ1-4, the full variable domain is GAGVSQSPSNKVTEKGKDVELRCDPISGHTALYWYRQSLGQGLEFLIYFQGNSAPDKSGLPSDRFSAERTGGSVSTLTIQRTQQEDSAVYLCASSLQGTNEKLFFGSGTQLSVL.

This clone was detected only once. The V and J genes are TRBV19 and TRBJ2-1; unclear D gene. Per germline, CDR1 LNHDA and CDR2 SQIVND (reference sequence). This CDR3 has 13 amino acids. Trimming left V 11 bases short and J 0 bases short, with 11 bases between. CDR3 sequence reads: CASRPSSYNEQFF. In DNA form, the CDR3 reads TGTGCCTCCCGCCCGAGCTCCTACAATGAGCAGTTCTTC.

CDR3 sequence: CASRLDRRTGELFF. The DNA of the CDR3 is TGCGCCAGCAGATTGGACAGGCGCACCGGGGAGCTGTTTTTT. The V gene is TRBV4-1, the J gene TRBJ2-2; the match to TRBD1 covers 7 bases. CDR3 length equals 14 residues. V shed 6 bases, J shed 4 bases, and the junction held 5 bases outside the gene matches. Looked up from germline, CDR1 is MGHRA and CDR2 is YSYEKL.

The chain combines TRBV29-1 with TRBJ2-1; D is undetermined. This CDR3 is 14 amino acids long. V shed 5 bases and J shed 4 bases, with 15 bases lying between them. In germline, CDR1 is SQVTM, CDR2 ANQGSEA. The CDR3 is CSVPDLSSYNEQFF. CDR3 DNA sequence: TGCAGCGTTCCGGACCTTAGCAGTTACAATGAGCAGTTCTTC.

This clone has a handful of counts. This chain connects TRBV11-1 to TRBJ2-2, with 8 bases matching TRBD1. The CDR3 runs to 15 residues. The V and J ends lost 3 bases and 3 bases, in that order; junction bases with no gene match: 3. Germline V CDR1 and CDR2: SGHAT, FQDESV (reference sequence). The chain's CDR3 is CASSLGQAYTGELFF. The CDR3 DNA reads TGTGCCAGCAGCTTGGGACAGGCGTACACCGGGGAGCTGTTTTTT.

This chain uses TRBV2 with TRBJ2-5, with a possible D match to TRBD2 (7 bases). The J call may be in error: the DNA end matches TRBJ2-7 better. The V gene's germline CDR1 is SNHLY and CDR2 FYNNEI. This CDR3 region has 17 residues. CDR3 bases: TGTGCCAGCAGCCAACCCCGGGCGGGGGCCTTTTCGGGCGAGCAGTACTTC. Protein product: CASSQPRAGAFSGEQYF.

V gene TRBV28 combines with J gene TRBJ2-7; D ambiguous. The CDR3 covers 12 residues. V dropped 4 bases and J dropped 6 bases, with 10 bases sitting between them. Looked up from germline, CDR1 is MDHEN and CDR2 is SYDVKM. CDR3 DNA sequence: TGTGCCAGCAGTTCCCGATTCGGCGAGCAGTACTTC. Its protein product is CASSSRFGEQYF.

CDR3 sequence reads: CASTLLTGGLEKLFF. The DNA of the CDR3 is TGTGCCAGCACCTTGCTGACAGGGGGATTGGAAAAACTGTTTTTT. The chain carries TRBV2 and TRBJ1-4, with 9 positions matching TRBD1. The germline V gene has CDR1 SNHLY and CDR2 FYNNEI. V lost 7 bases to trimming and J lost 8 bases; unmatched junction nucleotides: 11. The CDR3 consists of 15 residues.

The chain combines TRBV2 with TRBJ2-1; no clear D gene. Deletions cut 8 bases from V and 4 bases from J, with 6 bases between. The CDR3 extends over 11 amino acids. From germline, CDR1 is SNHLY and CDR2 FYNNEI. The CDR3 loop is CASGVYNEQFF. DNA of the CDR3: TGTGCCAGCGGCGTTTACAATGAGCAGTTCTTC.

This chain uses TRBV7-2 with TRBJ1-1; 7 bases fit TRBD1. CDR3 length: 16 residues. Germline V gene lookup returns CDR1 SGHTA and CDR2 FQGNSA. Trimming cost V 0 bases and J 0 bases; bases outside gene matches: 4. The CDR3 DNA reads as TGTGCCAGCAGCTTAGCGGGACAGTCGCTGAACACTGAAGCTTTCTTT. Encoded protein: CASSLAGQSLNTEAFF.

The rearrangement uses TRBV5-1 and TRBJ2-2, with 8 positions matching TRBD1. This CDR3 comprises 12 residues. Losses at the gene ends were 10 bases for V and 9 bases for J; bases not matched to a gene: 8. Germline assignment: CDR1 SGHRS and CDR2 YFSETQ. The CDR3 region has the DNA TGCGCCGAGCCACAGGGGGGAAGGGAGCTGTTTTTT. This sequence encodes CAEPQGGRELFF.

The rearrangement joins TRBV5-6 to TRBJ1-5; no firm D call. This CDR3 spans 13 amino acids. V was trimmed by 1 base and J by 3 bases, leaving 5 bases between them. Germline CDR1 SGHDT, CDR2 YYEEEE. The CDR3 protein is CASSLRDNQPQHF. The CDR3 nucleotides read TGTGCCAGCAGCTTGAGGGACAATCAGCCCCAGCATTTT.

The rearrangement uses TRBV5-1 and TRBJ2-7; D is unclear. The CDR3 spans 13 residues. V shed 2 bases and J shed 2 bases, with 8 bases lying between them. CDR1 is SGHRS, CDR2 YFSETQ, per germline. CDR3: CASSFGRAYEQYF. DNA for the CDR3: TGCGCCAGCAGCTTTGGAAGGGCCTACGAGCAGTACTTC.